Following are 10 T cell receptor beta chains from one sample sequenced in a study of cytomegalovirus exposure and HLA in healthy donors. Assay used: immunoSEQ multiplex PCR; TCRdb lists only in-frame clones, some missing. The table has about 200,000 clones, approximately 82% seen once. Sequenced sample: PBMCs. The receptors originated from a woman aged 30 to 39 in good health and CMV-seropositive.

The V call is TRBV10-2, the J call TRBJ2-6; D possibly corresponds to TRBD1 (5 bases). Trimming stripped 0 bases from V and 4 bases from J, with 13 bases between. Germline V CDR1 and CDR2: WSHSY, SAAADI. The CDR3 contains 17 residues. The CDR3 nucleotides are TGCGCCAGCAGTGAGTCCTTGGGGCTTGTGGGGGCCAACGTCCTGACTTTC. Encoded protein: CASSESLGLVGANVLTF.

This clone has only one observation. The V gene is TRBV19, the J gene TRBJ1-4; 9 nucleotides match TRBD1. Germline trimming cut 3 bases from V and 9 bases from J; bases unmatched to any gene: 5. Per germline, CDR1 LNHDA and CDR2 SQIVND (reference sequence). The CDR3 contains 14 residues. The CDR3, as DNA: TGTGCCAGTAGTATCCCCGGACAGGGGAAAAAACTGTTTTTT. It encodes CASSIPGQGKKLFF.

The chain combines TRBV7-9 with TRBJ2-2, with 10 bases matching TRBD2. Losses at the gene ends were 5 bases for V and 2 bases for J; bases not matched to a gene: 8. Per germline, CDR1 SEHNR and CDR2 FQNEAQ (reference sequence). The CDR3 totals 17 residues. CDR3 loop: CASSPGLAAPNTGELFF. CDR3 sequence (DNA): TGTGCCAGCAGCCCAGGACTAGCGGCCCCTAACACCGGGGAGCTGTTTTTT.

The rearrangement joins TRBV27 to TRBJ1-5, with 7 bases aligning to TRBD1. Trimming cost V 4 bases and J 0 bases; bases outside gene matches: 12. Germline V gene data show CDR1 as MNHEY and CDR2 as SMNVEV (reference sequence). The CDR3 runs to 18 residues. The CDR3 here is CASSSSGTAMLSNQPQHF. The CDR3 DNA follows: TGTGCCAGCAGTTCCTCCGGGACAGCAATGCTTAGCAATCAGCCCCAGCATTTT.

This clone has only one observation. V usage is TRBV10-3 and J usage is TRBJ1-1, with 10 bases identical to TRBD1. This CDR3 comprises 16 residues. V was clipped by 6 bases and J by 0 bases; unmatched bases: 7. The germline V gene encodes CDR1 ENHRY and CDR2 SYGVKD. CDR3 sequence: CAISEPDRGLNTEAFF. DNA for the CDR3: TGTGCCATCAGCGAGCCCGACAGGGGGCTGAACACTGAAGCTTTCTTT.

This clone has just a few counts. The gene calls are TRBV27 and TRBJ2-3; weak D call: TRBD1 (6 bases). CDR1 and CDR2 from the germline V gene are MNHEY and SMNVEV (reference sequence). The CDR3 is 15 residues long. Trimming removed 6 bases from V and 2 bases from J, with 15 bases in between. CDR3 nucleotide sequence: TGTGCCAGCAGGGGCGTCAGGGGATCCACAGATACGCAGTATTTT. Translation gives CASRGVRGSTDTQYF.

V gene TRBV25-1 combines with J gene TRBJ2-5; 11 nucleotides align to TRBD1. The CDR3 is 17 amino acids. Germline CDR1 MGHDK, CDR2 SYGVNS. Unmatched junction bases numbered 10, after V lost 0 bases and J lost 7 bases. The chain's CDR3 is CASSEYLGQGASATQYF. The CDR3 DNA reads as TGTGCCAGCAGTGAATACTTAGGACAGGGGGCGAGCGCGACCCAGTACTTC.

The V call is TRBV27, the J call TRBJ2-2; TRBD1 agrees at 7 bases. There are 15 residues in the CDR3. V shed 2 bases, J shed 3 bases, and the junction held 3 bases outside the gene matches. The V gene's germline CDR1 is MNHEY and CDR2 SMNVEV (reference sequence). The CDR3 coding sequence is TGTGCCAGCAGTTTAACCGGGACAGACACCGGGGAGCTGTTTTTT. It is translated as CASSLTGTDTGELFF.

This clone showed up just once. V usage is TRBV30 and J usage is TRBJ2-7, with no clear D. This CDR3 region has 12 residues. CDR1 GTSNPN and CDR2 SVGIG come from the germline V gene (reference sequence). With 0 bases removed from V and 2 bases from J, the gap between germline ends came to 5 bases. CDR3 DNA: TGTGCCTGGAGTGTCTCGGCCTACGAGCAGTACTTC. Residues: CAWSVSAYEQYF. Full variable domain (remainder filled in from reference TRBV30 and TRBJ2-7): SQTIHQWPATLVQPVGSPLSLECTVEGTSNPNLYWYRQAAGRGLQLLFYSVGIGQISSEVPQNLSASRPQDRQFILSSKKLLLSDSGFYLCAWSVSAYEQYFGPGTRLTVT.

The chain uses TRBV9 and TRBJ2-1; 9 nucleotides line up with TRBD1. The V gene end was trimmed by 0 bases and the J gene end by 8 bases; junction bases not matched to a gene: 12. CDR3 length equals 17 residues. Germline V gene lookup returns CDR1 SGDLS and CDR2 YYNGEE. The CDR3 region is CASSVEGGTGFIHEQFF. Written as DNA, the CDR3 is TGTGCCAGCAGCGTAGAAGGGGGGACAGGGTTTATCCATGAGCAGTTCTTC.